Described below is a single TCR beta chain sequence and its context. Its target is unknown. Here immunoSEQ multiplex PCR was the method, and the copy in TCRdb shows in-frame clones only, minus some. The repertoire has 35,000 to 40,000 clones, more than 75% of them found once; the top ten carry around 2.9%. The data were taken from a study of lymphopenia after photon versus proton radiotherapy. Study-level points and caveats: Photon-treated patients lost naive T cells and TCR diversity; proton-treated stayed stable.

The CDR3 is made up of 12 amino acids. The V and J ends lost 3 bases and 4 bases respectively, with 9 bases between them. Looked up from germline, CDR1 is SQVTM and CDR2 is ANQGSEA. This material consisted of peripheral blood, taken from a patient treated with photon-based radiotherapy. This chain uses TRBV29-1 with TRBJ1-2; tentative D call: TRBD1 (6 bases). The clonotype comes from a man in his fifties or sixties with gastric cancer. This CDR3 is CSVDLGAYGYTF. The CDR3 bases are TGCAGCGTTGATTTGGGGGCCTATGGCTACACCTTC. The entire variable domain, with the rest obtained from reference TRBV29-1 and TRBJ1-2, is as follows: SAVISQKPSRDICQRGTSLTIQCQVDSQVTMMFWYRQQPGQSLTLIATANQGSEATYESGFVIDKFPISRPNLTFSTLTVSNMSPEDSSIYLCSVDLGAYGYTFGSGTRLTVV.